This TCR beta chain derives from a study of T-cell reconstitution after alpha-beta-depleted transplantation in children listed by TCRdb under 2016. A note on the overall study: T-cell immune reconstitution after TCRalphabeta/CD19-depleted allogeneic hematopoietic cell transplantation in children was quantitatively tracked in the study by means of TCR repertoire profiling.

This clonotype was counted between two and nine times. Its specific antigen is unknown. No base quality values were provided; no much bigger clone lies one nucleotide off. CDR1 and CDR2, looked up from the germline V gene, are MDHEN and SYDVKM. Trimming leaves V shorter by 3 bases and J shorter by 3 bases, with the junction holding 5 bases beyond the gene matches. Reading from cysteine to phenylalanine, the CDR3 counts 15 amino acids. The retained sequence is limited to the CDR3, 45 bases, with the frame set at the first base. Preparation of the library involved PCR. The instrument given in TCRdb is Illumina HiSeq 2500. TCR libraries were prepared with molecular barcoding, using unique molecular identifiers to normalize TCRbeta repertoire quantification. The public reads were quality trimmed at Q25 with fastp and then assembled into clones with MiXCR by TCRdb, keeping productive beta chains. Records with the same CDR3 protein are collapsed into one entry carrying the most frequent genes and DNA. The table for this sample lists some 300,000 distinct CDR3 sequences; 10% of them were counted only once. The ten largest make up around 2.3% of the sample.

The rearrangement joined TRBV28 to TRBJ2-5, and 9 junctional nucleotides match TRBD2. This TCR came from a human donor who donated a stem cell graft to a child with acute lymphoblastic leukemia. Sequenced material: PBMCs from the stem cell graft donor, taken from the stem cell graft. The nucleotides are TGTGCCAGCAGTTTTGTCGCGGGAGGGAAAGAGACCCAGTACTTC. Translated, it reads CASSFVAGGKETQYF.